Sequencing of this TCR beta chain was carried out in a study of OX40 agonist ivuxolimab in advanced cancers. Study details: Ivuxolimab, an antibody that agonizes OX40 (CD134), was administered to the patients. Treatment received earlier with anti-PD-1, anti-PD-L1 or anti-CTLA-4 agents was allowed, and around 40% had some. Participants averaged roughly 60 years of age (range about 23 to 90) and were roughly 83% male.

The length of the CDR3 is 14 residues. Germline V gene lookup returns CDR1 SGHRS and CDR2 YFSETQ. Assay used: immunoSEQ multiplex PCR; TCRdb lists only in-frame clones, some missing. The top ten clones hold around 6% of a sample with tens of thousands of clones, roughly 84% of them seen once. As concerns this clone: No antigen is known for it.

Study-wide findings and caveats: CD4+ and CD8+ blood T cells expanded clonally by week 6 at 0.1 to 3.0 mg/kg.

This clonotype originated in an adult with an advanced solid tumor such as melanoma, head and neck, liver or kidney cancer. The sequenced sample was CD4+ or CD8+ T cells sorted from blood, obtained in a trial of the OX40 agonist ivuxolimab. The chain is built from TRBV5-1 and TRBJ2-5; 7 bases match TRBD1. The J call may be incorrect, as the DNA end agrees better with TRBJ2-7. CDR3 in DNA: TGCGCCAGCAGCCTACAGGGGCACCCCTACGAGCAGTACTTC. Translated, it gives CASSLQGHPYEQYF.